The sample holds many counts of the clone carrying this TCR beta chain. Its antigen is undetermined. For ophthalmopathy patients, the Clinical Activity Score was at least 3 and the NOSPECS grade at least 4; duration was under 3 months. Criteria for exclusion of patients were uncontrolled infection, other autoimmune disease, pregnancy or lactation. TCR beta CDR3 regions were amplified from RNA. An initial round of RT-PCR targeting the TCR CDR3 relied on the HTBI primer set. TCRdb re-analysed the multiplex PCR reads in MiXCR, keeping a single row per CDR3 protein. The table includes around 600,000 distinct CDR3 sequences, around 13% detected once. This sample is drawn from a study of T cells in Graves' hyperthyroidism and ophthalmopathy. Per germline, CDR1 SGHDN and CDR2 FVKESK. CDR3 size: 14 residues. V was cut by 0 bases and J by 3 bases, with 8 bases left in between. Study-wide results and limits: Most expanded thyroid clonotypes above 0.001 recurred in blood. Model predictions of ophthalmopathy came a median around 6.5 months before onset.

This TCR derives from a woman aged 45 to 65 with Graves' ophthalmopathy. The chain has TRBV14 and TRBJ1-1; D possibly corresponds to TRBD1 (5 bases). Sequenced material: blood. CDR3 sequence (DNA): TGTGCCAGCAGCCAAGATGACAGTTACACTGAAGCTTTCTTT. Translated: CASSQDDSYTEAFF.